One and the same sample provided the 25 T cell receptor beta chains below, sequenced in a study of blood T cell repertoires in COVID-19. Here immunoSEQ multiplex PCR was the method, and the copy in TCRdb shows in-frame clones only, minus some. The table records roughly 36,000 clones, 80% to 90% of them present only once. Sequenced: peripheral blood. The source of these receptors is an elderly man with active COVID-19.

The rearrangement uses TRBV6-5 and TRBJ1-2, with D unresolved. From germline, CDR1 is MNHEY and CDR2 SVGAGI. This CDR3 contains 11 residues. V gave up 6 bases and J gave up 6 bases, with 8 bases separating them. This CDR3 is CASRREDGYTF. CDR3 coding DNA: TGTGCCAGCAGAAGAGAGGATGGCTACACCTTC.

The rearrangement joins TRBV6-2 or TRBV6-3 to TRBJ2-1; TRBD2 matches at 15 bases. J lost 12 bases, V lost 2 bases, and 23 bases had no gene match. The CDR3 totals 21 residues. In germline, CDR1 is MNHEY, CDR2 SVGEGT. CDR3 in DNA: TGTGCCAGCAGTTACGACATAGGACTAGCGGGAGGGCCGGTCCTGAATGAGCGGCAGTTCTTC. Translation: CASSYDIGLAGGPVLNERQFF.

The CDR3 loop is CASSRAVSYNEQFF. The CDR3 DNA reads TGTGCCAGTAGCCGAGCGGTAAGCTACAATGAGCAGTTCTTC. The genes are TRBV19 and TRBJ2-1; possible D gene TRBD2, 5 bases. This CDR3 has 14 residues. Germline V gives CDR1 LNHDA, CDR2 SQIVND (reference sequence). Trimming left V 6 bases short and J 3 bases short, with 12 bases between.

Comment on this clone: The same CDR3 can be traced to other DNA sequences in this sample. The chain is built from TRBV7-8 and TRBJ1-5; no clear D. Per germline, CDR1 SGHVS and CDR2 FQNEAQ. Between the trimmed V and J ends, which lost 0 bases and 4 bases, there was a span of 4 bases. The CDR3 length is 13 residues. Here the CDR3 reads CASSLALNQPQHF. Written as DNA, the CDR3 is TGTGCCAGCAGCTTAGCACTTAATCAGCCCCAGCATTTT.

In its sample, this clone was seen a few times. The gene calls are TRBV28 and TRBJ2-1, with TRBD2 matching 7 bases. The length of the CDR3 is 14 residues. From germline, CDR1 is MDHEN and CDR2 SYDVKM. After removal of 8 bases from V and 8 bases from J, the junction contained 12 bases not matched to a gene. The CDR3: CASGLAAHGDEQFF. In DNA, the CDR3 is TGTGCCAGCGGGCTAGCGGCCCATGGCGATGAGCAGTTCTTC.

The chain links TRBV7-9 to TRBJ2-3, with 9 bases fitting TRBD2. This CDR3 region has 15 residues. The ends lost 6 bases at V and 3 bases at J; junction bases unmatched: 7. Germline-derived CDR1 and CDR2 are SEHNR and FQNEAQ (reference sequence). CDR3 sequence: CASSRIAGVTDTQYF. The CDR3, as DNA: TGTGCCAGCAGTCGAATAGCGGGAGTAACAGATACGCAGTATTTT.

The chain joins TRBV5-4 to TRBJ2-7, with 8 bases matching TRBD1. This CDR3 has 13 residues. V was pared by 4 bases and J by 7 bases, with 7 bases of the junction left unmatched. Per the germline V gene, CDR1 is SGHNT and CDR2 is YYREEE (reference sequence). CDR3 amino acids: CASSPQGAQEQYF. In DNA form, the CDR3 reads TGTGCCAGCAGCCCGCAGGGGGCGCAGGAGCAGTACTTC. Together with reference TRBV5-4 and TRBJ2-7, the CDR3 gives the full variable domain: ETGVTQSPTHLIKTRGQQVTLRCSSQSGHNTVSWYQQALGQGPQFIFQYYREEENGRGNFPPRFSGLQFPNYSSELNVNALELDDSALYLCASSPQGAQEQYFGPGTRLTVT.

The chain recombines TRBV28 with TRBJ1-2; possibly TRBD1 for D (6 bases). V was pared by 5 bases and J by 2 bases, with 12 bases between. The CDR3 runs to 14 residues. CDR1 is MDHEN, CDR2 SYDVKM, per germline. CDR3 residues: CASSGGGENYGYTF. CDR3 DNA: TGTGCCAGCAGTGGAGGGGGGGAGAACTATGGCTACACCTTC.

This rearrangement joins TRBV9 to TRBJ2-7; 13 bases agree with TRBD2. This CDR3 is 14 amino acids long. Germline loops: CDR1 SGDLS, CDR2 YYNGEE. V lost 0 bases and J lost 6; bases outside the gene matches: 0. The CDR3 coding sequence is TGTGCCAGCAGCGTAGGACTAGCGGGAGGCGAGCAGTACTTC. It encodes CASSVGLAGGEQYF.

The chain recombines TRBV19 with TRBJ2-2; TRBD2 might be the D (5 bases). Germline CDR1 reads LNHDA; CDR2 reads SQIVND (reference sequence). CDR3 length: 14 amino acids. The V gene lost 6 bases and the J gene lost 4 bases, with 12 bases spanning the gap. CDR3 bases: TGTGCCAGTAGCCTTAGCGAGGGCACCGGGGAGCTGTTTTTT. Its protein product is CASSLSEGTGELFF.

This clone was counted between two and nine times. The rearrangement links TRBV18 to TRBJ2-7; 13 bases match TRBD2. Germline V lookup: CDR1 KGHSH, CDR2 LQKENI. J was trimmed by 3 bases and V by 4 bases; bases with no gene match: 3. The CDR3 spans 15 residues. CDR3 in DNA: TGTGCCAGCTCACGGACTAGCGGGGGTAACTACGAGCAGTACTTC. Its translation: CASSRTSGGNYEQYF.

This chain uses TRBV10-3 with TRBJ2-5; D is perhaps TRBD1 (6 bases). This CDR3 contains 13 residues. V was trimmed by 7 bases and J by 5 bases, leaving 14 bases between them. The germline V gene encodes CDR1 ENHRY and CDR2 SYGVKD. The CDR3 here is CAINPGRGETQYF. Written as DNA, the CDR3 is TGTGCCATCAACCCGGGTAGGGGGGAGACCCAGTACTTC.

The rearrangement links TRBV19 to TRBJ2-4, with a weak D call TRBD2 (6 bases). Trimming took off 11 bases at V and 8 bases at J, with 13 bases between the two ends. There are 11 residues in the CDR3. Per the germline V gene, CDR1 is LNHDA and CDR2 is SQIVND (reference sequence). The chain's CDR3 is CASGWGDIQYF. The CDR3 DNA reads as TGTGCCTCCGGGTGGGGGGACATTCAGTACTTC.

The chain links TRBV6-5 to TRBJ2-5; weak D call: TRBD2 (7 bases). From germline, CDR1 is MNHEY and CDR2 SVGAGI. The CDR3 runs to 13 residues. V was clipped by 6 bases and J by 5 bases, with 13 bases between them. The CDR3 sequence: CASSRGAWETQYF. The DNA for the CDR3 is TGTGCCAGCAGCCGGGGGGCGTGGGAGACCCAGTACTTC.

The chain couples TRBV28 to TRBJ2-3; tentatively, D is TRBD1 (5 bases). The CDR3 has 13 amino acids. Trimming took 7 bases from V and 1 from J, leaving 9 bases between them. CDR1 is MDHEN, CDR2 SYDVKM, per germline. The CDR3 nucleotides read TGTGCCAGCAATAAAGGGGGCACAGATACGCAGTATTTT. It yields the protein CASNKGGTDTQYF.

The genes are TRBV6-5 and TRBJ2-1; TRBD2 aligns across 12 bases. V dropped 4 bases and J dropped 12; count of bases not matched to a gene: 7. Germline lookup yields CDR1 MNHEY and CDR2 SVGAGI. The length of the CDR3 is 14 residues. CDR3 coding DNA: TGTGCCAGCAGTTCCGGACTAGCGGGGAGGGGGCAGTTCTTC. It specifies CASSSGLAGRGQFF.

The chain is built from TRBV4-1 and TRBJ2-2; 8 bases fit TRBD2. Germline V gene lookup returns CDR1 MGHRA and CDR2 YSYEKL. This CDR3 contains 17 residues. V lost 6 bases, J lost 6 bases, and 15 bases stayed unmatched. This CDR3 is CASRHLGAAGAAGELFF. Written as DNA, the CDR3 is TGCGCCAGCAGGCACCTTGGGGCAGCGGGAGCCGCCGGGGAGCTGTTTTTT.

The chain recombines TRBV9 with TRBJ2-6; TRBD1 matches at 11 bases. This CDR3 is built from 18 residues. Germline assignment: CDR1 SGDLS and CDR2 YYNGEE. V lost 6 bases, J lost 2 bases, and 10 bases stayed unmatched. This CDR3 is CASTALRDRGAGANVLTF. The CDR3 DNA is TGTGCCAGCACCGCACTCCGGGACAGGGGGGCTGGGGCCAACGTCCTGACTTTC.

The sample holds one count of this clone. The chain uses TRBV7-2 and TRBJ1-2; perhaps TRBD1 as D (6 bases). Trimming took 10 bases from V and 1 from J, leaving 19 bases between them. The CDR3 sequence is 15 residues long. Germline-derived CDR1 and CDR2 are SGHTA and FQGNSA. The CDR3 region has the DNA TGTGCCACGACAGGACAGCAAATGAATAACTATGGCTACACCTTC. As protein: CATTGQQMNNYGYTF. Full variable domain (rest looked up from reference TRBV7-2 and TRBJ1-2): GAGVSQSPSNKVTEKGKDVELRCDPISGHTALYWYRQSLGQGLEFLIYFQGNSAPDKSGLPSDRFSAERTGGSVSTLTIQRTQQEDSAVYLCATTGQQMNNYGYTFGSGTRLTVV.

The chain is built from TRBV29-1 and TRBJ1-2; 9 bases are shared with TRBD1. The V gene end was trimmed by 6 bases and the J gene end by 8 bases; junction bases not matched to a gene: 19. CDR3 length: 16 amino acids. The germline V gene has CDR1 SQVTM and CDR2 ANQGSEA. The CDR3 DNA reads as TGCAGCGTCTGGCGATTCGGGACAGGGCTCTACGGGGGCTACACCTTC. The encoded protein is CSVWRFGTGLYGGYTF.

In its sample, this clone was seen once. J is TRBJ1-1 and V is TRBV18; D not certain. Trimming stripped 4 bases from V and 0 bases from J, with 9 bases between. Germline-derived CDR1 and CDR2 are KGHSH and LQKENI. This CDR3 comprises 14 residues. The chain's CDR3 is CASSRQTVNTEAFF. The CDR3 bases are TGTGCCAGCTCACGGCAGACTGTGAACACTGAAGCTTTCTTT.

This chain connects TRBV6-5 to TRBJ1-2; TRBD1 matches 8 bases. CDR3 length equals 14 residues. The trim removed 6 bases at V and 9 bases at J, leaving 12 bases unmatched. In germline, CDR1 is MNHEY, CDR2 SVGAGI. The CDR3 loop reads CASRATGESERYTF. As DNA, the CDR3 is TGTGCCAGCAGAGCGACAGGGGAATCTGAACGCTACACCTTC.

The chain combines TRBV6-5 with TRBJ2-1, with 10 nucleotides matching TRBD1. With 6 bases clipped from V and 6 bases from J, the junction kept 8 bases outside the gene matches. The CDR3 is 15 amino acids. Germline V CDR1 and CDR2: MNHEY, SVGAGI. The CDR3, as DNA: TGTGCCAGCAGCCCCGGGACAGGGGCTAGCAATGAGCAGTTCTTC. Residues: CASSPGTGASNEQFF.

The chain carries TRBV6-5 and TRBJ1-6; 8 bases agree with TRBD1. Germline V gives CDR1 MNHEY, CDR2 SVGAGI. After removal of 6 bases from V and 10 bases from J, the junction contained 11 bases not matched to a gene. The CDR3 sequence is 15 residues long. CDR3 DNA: TGTGCCAGCAGGTCGAGTGGGACAGGTGGCTCACCCCTCCACTTT. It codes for CASRSSGTGGSPLHF.

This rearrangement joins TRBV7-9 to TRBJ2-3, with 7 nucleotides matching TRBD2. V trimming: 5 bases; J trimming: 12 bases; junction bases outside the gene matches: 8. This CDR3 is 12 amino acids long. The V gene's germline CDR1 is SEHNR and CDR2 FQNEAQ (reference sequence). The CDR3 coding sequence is TGTGCCAGCAGCCCCCCGGGGGGTATACAGTATTTT. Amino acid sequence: CASSPPGGIQYF.